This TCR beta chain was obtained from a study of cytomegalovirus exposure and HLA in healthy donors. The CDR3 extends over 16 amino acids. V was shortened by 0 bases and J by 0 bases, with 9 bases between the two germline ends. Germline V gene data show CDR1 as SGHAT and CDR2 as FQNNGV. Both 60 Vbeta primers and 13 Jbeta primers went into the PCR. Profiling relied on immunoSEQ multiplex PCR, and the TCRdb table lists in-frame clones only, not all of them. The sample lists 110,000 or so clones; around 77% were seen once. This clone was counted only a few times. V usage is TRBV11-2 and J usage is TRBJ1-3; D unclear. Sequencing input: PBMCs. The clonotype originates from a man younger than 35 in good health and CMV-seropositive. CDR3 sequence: CASSLDLGDSGNTIYF. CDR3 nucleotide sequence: TGTGCCAGCAGCTTAGATCTCGGGGACTCTGGAAACACCATATATTTT.